What follows are 16 T cell receptor beta chains derived from one specimen sequenced in a study of identical twins. TCRdb ran MiXCR on the 5' RACE reads and lists one entry per CDR3 protein. The sample lists 400,000 to 500,000 distinct CDR3 sequences, roughly 20% seen once, with around 12% in the top ten. Sequencing was done on a sample of naive T cells sorted from blood. The receptor source for this set is a man aged 45-65 years in good health.

The V call is TRBV7-9, the J call TRBJ1-1, with D unclear. The CDR3 sequence is 14 residues long. Trimming stripped 4 bases from V and 8 bases from J, with 17 bases between. From germline, CDR1 is SEHNR and CDR2 FQNEAQ (reference sequence). CDR3 sequence: CASSSSTVNPEAFF. CDR3 bases: TGTGCCAGCAGCTCTTCCACAGTGAATCCCGAAGCTTTCTTT.

This chain joins TRBV6-2 or TRBV6-3 and TRBJ2-2; a possible D gene is TRBD1 (5 bases). The germline V gene encodes CDR1 MNHEY and CDR2 SVGEGT. This CDR3 spans 15 amino acids. The germline V and J ends were trimmed by 2 bases and 0 bases, with 7 bases remaining between them. CDR3 nucleotides: TGTGCCAGCAGTTACGGCAGGGCGAACACCGGGGAGCTGTTTTTT. Translation: CASSYGRANTGELFF.

The chain uses TRBV4-3 and TRBJ1-4, with D maybe TRBD1 (6 bases). V was shortened by 6 bases and J by 7 bases, with 18 bases between the two germline ends. Germline V gene sequence: CDR1 LGHNA, CDR2 YSLEER. The CDR3 extends over 15 amino acids. In DNA form, the CDR3 reads TGCGCCAGCAGGGGAATTACAGGGTCAGGTGAAAAACTGTTTTTT. Translating gives CASRGITGSGEKLFF.

The sample holds many counts of this clonotype. The chain has TRBV5-1 and TRBJ2-1, with D perhaps TRBD2 (6 bases). CDR3 length: 16 residues. The V end lost 2 bases, the J end lost 0 bases, and 12 bases lay between the germline ends. Germline CDR1 SGHRS, CDR2 YFSETQ. The CDR3 region is CASSFAGSSSYNEQFF. The CDR3 bases are TGCGCCAGCAGCTTCGCGGGGTCGAGCTCCTACAATGAGCAGTTCTTC.

In this sample, this clonotype turned up many times. The chain uses TRBV6-1 and TRBJ2-1; no clear D. Germline loops: CDR1 MNHNS, CDR2 SASEGT. The V gene lost 10 bases and the J gene lost 8 bases, with 21 bases spanning the gap. This CDR3 has 14 amino acids. CDR3 in amino acids: CATQNSWGSDEQFF. For the CDR3, the DNA is TGTGCCACCCAAAACTCATGGGGATCCGATGAGCAGTTCTTC.

The V and J genes are TRBV20-1 and TRBJ2-5; 13 bases are a match to TRBD2. The V and J ends lost 7 bases and 3 bases, in that order; junction bases with no gene match: 5. This CDR3 comprises 14 residues. Looked up from germline, CDR1 is DFQATT and CDR2 is SNEGSKA (reference sequence). CDR3 coding DNA: TGCAGTGTGACTAGCGGGGGGAAAAAAGAGACCCAGTACTTC. As protein: CSVTSGGKKETQYF.

This clonotype was observed many times. V usage is TRBV7-3 and J usage is TRBJ2-1; TRBD2 matches at 10 bases. Germline V gene sequence: CDR1 SGHTA, CDR2 FQGTGA. This CDR3 is 15 amino acids long. The junction had 6 bases not matched to a gene; V was cut back by 4 bases and J by 6 bases. In nucleotides, the CDR3 is TGTGCCAGCAGCTCAGGGACTAGCGTAAGCAATGAGCAGTTCTTC. It yields the protein CASSSGTSVSNEQFF. The whole variable domain, remainder taken from reference TRBV7-3 and TRBJ2-1, is GAGVSQTPSNKVTEKGKYVELRCDPISGHTALYWYRQSLGQGPEFLIYFQGTGAADDSGLPNDRFFAVRPEGSVSTLKIQRTERGDSAVYLCASSSGTSVSNEQFFGPGTRLTVL.

The rearrangement joins TRBV7-2 to TRBJ2-7, with TRBD2 matching 8 bases. Looked up from germline, CDR1 is SGHTA and CDR2 is FQGNSA. J gave up 6 bases and V 4 bases, and 11 bases lay outside the gene matches. The CDR3 is 15 amino acids. The CDR3 here is CASSSVGGGYSEQYF. In nucleotides, the CDR3 is TGTGCCAGCAGCTCCGTGGGCGGGGGGTACTCCGAGCAGTACTTC.

At least ten counts were recorded for this clonotype. The chain has TRBV20-1 and TRBJ1-5; TRBD1 is a possible D gene (6 bases). V lost 6 bases and J lost 0, with 18 bases in between. This CDR3 region has 16 residues. Germline V gives CDR1 DFQATT, CDR2 SNEGSKA (reference sequence). In DNA, the CDR3 is TGCAGTGCACCAATCGGGACACCTTATAGCAATCAGCCCCAGCATTTT. Translation gives CSAPIGTPYSNQPQHF.

This clonotype came up a few times. The V gene is TRBV7-9, the J gene TRBJ1-1; unclear D gene. Trimming removed 2 bases from V and 5 bases from J, with 15 bases in between. Germline V gene data show CDR1 as SEHNR and CDR2 as FQNEAQ (reference sequence). The CDR3 spans 15 residues. The CDR3 loop reads CASSLPYSPRTEAFF. The CDR3 DNA follows: TGTGCCAGCAGCTTACCCTACAGCCCCAGGACTGAAGCTTTCTTT.

This clonotype was seen many times. The rearrangement uses TRBV10-3 and TRBJ2-7, with 9 nucleotides matching TRBD2. With V trimmed by 8 bases and J by 4 bases, 6 bases remained unmatched. The CDR3 sequence is 13 residues long. The germline V gene encodes CDR1 ENHRY and CDR2 SYGVKD. CDR3 loop: CAISRGGQYEQYF. The CDR3, as DNA: TGTGCCATCTCGCGGGGGGGCCAATACGAGCAGTACTTC.

This clonotype was found many times. The DNA of the CDR3 is TGTGCCAGCAGTTTCTCGGGACGGGGGGTTCAGCCCCAGCATTTT. This translates into CASSFSGRGVQPQHF. V is TRBV12-3 or TRBV12-4 and J is TRBJ1-5; TRBD1 is a possible D gene (5 bases). The CDR3 runs 15 residues. V was clipped by 3 bases and J by 6 bases, with 15 bases between them.

This clonotype has a count of ten or more. The rearrangement uses TRBV7-2 and TRBJ2-7; 9 bases map to TRBD2. V was clipped by 5 bases and J by 6 bases; unmatched bases: 14. The CDR3 is made up of 16 amino acids. CDR1 is SGHTA, CDR2 FQGNSA, per germline. CDR3 sequence reads: CASSQGSIAGVAEQYF. The CDR3 DNA reads TGTGCCAGCAGCCAAGGCTCTATAGCGGGAGTAGCCGAGCAGTACTTC.

The gene calls are TRBV7-2 and TRBJ1-2, with D possibly being TRBD1 (5 bases). Germline-derived CDR1 and CDR2 are SGHTA and FQGNSA. This CDR3 comprises 14 residues. V was trimmed by 1 base and J by 2 bases, leaving 8 bases between them. In nucleotides, the CDR3 is TGTGCCAGCAGCTTAGGGGGGATCAACTATGGCTACACCTTC. It is translated as CASSLGGINYGYTF.

V gene TRBV20-1 combines with J gene TRBJ2-3; D gene unclear. The germline gives CDR1 DFQATT, CDR2 SNEGSKA (reference sequence). The CDR3 totals 14 residues. V gave up 1 base and J gave up 3 bases, with 11 bases separating them. The CDR3 here is CSARGPERTDTQYF. CDR3 bases: TGCAGTGCTAGAGGTCCGGAGAGGACAGATACGCAGTATTTT.

The chain combines TRBV3-1 with TRBJ2-3; D perhaps matches TRBD1 (6 bases). Germline CDR1 and CDR2: LGHDT and YNNKEL (reference sequence). V was pared by 5 bases and J by 4 bases, with 13 bases between. CDR3 length: 14 amino acids. The CDR3 nucleotides read TGTGCCAGCAGCGAAACAGGGAGAGCAGATACGCAGTATTTT. As protein: CASSETGRADTQYF.